The 27 T cell receptor beta chains below come from one sample, sequenced in a study of technical replicates of blood from several donors. Sequencing used immunoSEQ multiplex PCR; TCRdb keeps in-frame clones, though not all of them. The data contain approximately 59,000 clones, roughly 86% of them singletons. Sequencing was carried out using PBMCs. These receptors all come from a human donor in good health. Some clones in this sample may be carry-over from other donors' samples.

This clone was observed once. The rearrangement joins TRBV5-6 to TRBJ2-5; perhaps TRBD2 as D (5 bases). Germline loops: CDR1 SGHDT, CDR2 YYEEEE. Trimming shortened V by 4 bases and J by 0 bases, and 16 bases separated the two germline ends. CDR3 length equals 16 residues. The CDR3 region is CASSPPEVGNQETQYF. CDR3 nucleotides: TGTGCCAGCAGCCCCCCGGAGGTAGGAAACCAAGAGACCCAGTACTTC.

This chain uses TRBV7-9 with TRBJ2-1; D call uncertain. V was clipped by 2 bases and J by 1 base, with 6 bases between them. The CDR3 is 14 amino acids. CDR1 and CDR2 (germline): SEHNR, FQNEAQ (reference sequence). This CDR3 reads CASSLSSSYNEQFF. Written as DNA, the CDR3 is TGTGCCAGCAGCTTAAGCTCATCCTACAATGAGCAGTTCTTC. The variable domain in full, with the rest retrieved from reference TRBV7-9 and TRBJ2-1, is DTGVSQNPRHKITKRGQNVTFRCDPISEHNRLYWYRQTLGQGPEFLTYFQNEAQLEKSRLLSDRFSAERPKGSFSTLEIQRTEQGDSAMYLCASSLSSSYNEQFFGPGTRLTVL.

The V call is TRBV7-2, the J call TRBJ1-2; no reliable D call. From germline, CDR1 is SGHTA and CDR2 FQGNSA. The CDR3 spans 12 residues. The V end lost 5 bases, the J end lost 4 bases, and 8 bases lay between the germline ends. In DNA form, the CDR3 reads TGTGCCAGCAGCACCCGCGGCTATGGCTACACCTTC. Its protein product is CASSTRGYGYTF.

This clone occurred once. The chain has TRBV29-1 and TRBJ1-2; a weak D match, TRBD1 (5 bases). Germline V CDR1 and CDR2: SQVTM, ANQGSEA. With 3 bases removed from V and 0 bases from J, the gap between germline ends came to 8 bases. The CDR3 loop spans 13 amino acids. The CDR3 here is CSVDRATNYGYTF. The CDR3 DNA reads as TGCAGCGTTGACAGGGCCACTAACTATGGCTACACCTTC. Supplemented by reference TRBV29-1 and TRBJ1-2, the full variable domain reads SAVISQKPSRDICQRGTSLTIQCQVDSQVTMMFWYRQQPGQSLTLIATANQGSEATYESGFVIDKFPISRPNLTFSTLTVSNMSPEDSSIYLCSVDRATNYGYTFGSGTRLTVV.

The chain recombines TRBV15 with TRBJ2-7; TRBD1 agrees at 8 bases. From germline, CDR1 is LNHNV and CDR2 YYDKDF (reference sequence). The V segment lost 1 base and the J segment 7 bases; nucleotides outside the gene matches: 15. This CDR3 is built from 17 residues. The CDR3 DNA follows: TGTGCCACCAGCAGAGCACACGGACCAGGGGGCAGGTGGGAGCAGTACTTC. This codes for CATSRAHGPGGRWEQYF.

The V call is TRBV15, the J call TRBJ1-5; D remains unclear. Germline CDR1 is LNHNV and CDR2 is YYDKDF (reference sequence). V was trimmed by 0 bases and J by 6 bases, leaving 3 bases between them. This CDR3 comprises 12 residues. This CDR3 reads CATSRDRQPQHF. DNA of the CDR3: TGTGCCACCAGCAGAGATCGTCAGCCCCAGCATTTT.

V gene TRBV27 combines with J gene TRBJ1-2; TRBD1 aligns across 7 bases. The trim removed 0 bases at V and 3 bases at J, leaving 4 bases unmatched. The germline gives CDR1 MNHEY, CDR2 SMNVEV (reference sequence). The CDR3 sequence is 15 residues long. CDR3 loop: CASSLSGRGDYGYTF. CDR3 DNA: TGTGCCAGCAGTTTATCGGGCAGGGGGGACTATGGCTACACCTTC.

This clone was counted once. This rearrangement joins TRBV6-1 to TRBJ1-1; D gene unclear. Per germline, CDR1 MNHNS and CDR2 SASEGT. CDR3 length: 14 amino acids. Trimming left V 2 bases short and J 2 bases short, with 9 bases between. The CDR3 DNA reads TGTGCCAGCAGTGAATCTGTGCGAAACACTGAAGCTTTCTTT. Translated, it gives CASSESVRNTEAFF.

The chain carries TRBV20-1 and TRBJ1-2, with D unclear. The V gene lost 2 bases and the J gene lost 4 bases, with 5 bases spanning the gap. Germline-derived CDR1 and CDR2 are DFQATT and SNEGSKA (reference sequence). This CDR3 has 11 amino acids. DNA for the CDR3: TGCAGTGCTAGAATAGTCTATGGCTACACCTTC. It specifies CSARIVYGYTF.

This clone was counted once. J is TRBJ2-7 and V is TRBV9; D is undetermined. The V gene lost 0 bases and the J gene lost 6 bases, with 19 bases spanning the gap. The CDR3 is made up of 16 amino acids. The germline gives CDR1 SGDLS, CDR2 YYNGEE. As DNA, the CDR3 is TGTGCCAGCAGCGTAGCCCTCCCGCTAGAGTTCGGCGAGCAGTACTTC. Protein sequence: CASSVALPLEFGEQYF.

V usage is TRBV2 and J usage is TRBJ2-7; TRBD2 matches at 7 bases. The V gene's germline CDR1 is SNHLY and CDR2 FYNNEI. The CDR3 spans 15 residues. V dropped 6 bases and J dropped 0; count of bases not matched to a gene: 8. The CDR3 coding sequence is TGTGCCAGCAGCCCCGGATTAGCGGGCTCCTACGAGCAGTACTTC. Its translation: CASSPGLAGSYEQYF.

The chain employs TRBV19 and TRBJ2-7, with 8 bases fitting TRBD1. This CDR3 spans 14 amino acids. With V trimmed by 8 bases and J by 1 base, 7 bases remained unmatched. Germline V lookup: CDR1 LNHDA, CDR2 SQIVND (reference sequence). CDR3 residues: CASRPRGRSYEQYF. CDR3 coding DNA: TGTGCCAGTCGACCCAGGGGGCGGTCCTACGAGCAGTACTTC.

The V gene is TRBV4-2, the J gene TRBJ1-3; tentative D call: TRBD1 (5 bases). The length of the CDR3 is 15 residues. CDR1 and CDR2 (germline): LGHNA, YNFKEQ. The V end lost 4 bases, the J end lost 7 bases, and 17 bases lay between the germline ends. CDR3 sequence: CASSLIGGVDNTIYF. DNA of the CDR3: TGTGCCAGCAGCCTTATCGGGGGTGTCGACAACACCATATATTTT.

The chain carries TRBV7-9 and TRBJ2-2; 10 bases map to TRBD2. This CDR3 region has 16 residues. The junction had 5 bases not matched to a gene; V was cut back by 5 bases and J by 2 bases. Germline V CDR1 and CDR2: SEHNR, FQNEAQ (reference sequence). CDR3 in amino acids: CASSAQRGGNTGELFF. Here the CDR3 DNA reads TGTGCCAGCAGCGCCCAGCGGGGGGGCAACACCGGGGAGCTGTTTTTT.

The chain is built from TRBV4-3 and TRBJ2-1, with TRBD2 matching over 9 bases. This CDR3 is 16 amino acids long. The germline V gene encodes CDR1 LGHNA and CDR2 YSLEER. Trimming took 3 bases from V and 8 from J; bases not matched to a gene: 11. The CDR3 DNA reads TGCGCCAGCAGCCAGCCCCCAGCGGGAGGAAAGGATGAGCAGTTCTTC. Amino acid sequence: CASSQPPAGGKDEQFF.

This chain joins TRBV16 and TRBJ1-2; unclear D gene. The V and J ends lost 4 bases and 5 bases respectively, with 17 bases between them. Per the germline V gene, CDR1 is KGHSY and CDR2 is FQNENV. The length of the CDR3 is 15 residues. The CDR3 sequence is CASSRDHLGSYGYTF. The CDR3 coding sequence is TGTGCCAGCAGCCGCGACCACCTGGGGAGTTATGGCTACACCTTC.

The V gene is TRBV7-3, the J gene TRBJ1-2, with TRBD1 matching 9 bases. Germline V gives CDR1 SGHTA, CDR2 FQGTGA. V was pared by 3 bases and J by 7 bases, with 3 bases of the junction left unmatched. The CDR3 totals 13 residues. DNA of the CDR3: TGTGCCAGCAGCTTCACAGGGGGCCTTGGCTACACCTTC. Its translation: CASSFTGGLGYTF. The full variable domain, in which reference TRBV7-3 and TRBJ1-2 provide the parts outside the CDR3, is GAGVSQTPSNKVTEKGKYVELRCDPISGHTALYWYRQSLGQGPEFLIYFQGTGAADDSGLPNDRFFAVRPEGSVSTLKIQRTERGDSAVYLCASSFTGGLGYTFGSGTRLTVV.

The chain joins TRBV4-2 to TRBJ2-3; 7 positions match TRBD1. CDR3 length: 15 amino acids. Germline values: CDR1 LGHNA, CDR2 YNFKEQ. V dropped 1 base and J dropped 5; count of bases not matched to a gene: 6. The CDR3 here is CASSQGGTAKDTQYF. In nucleotides, the CDR3 is TGTGCCAGCAGCCAAGGAGGGACAGCCAAAGATACGCAGTATTTT.

The J gene is TRBJ2-1, the V gene TRBV6-5, with 7 bases matching TRBD1. The CDR3 length is 16 residues. CDR1 MNHEY and CDR2 SVGAGI come from the germline V gene. With 2 bases clipped from V and 9 bases from J, the junction kept 13 bases outside the gene matches. The CDR3 here is CASSYGDSIRRGEQFF. The CDR3 DNA is TGTGCCAGCAGTTACGGGGACAGCATTCGCAGGGGTGAGCAGTTCTTC.

This clone was recorded a few times. V and J are TRBV29-1 and TRBJ1-1; D is unclear. The V end was cut by 4 bases, the J end by 6 bases, with 9 bases between. Germline V CDR1 and CDR2: SQVTM, ANQGSEA. This CDR3 has 11 residues. The CDR3: CSVGSGAEAFF. DNA for the CDR3: TGCAGCGTTGGATCCGGGGCTGAAGCTTTCTTT.

CDR3 in DNA: TGCGCCAGCAGGGTGGGACTTAACTCCTACGAGCAGTACTTC. As protein: CASRVGLNSYEQYF. V is TRBV4-3 and J is TRBJ2-7; D is perhaps TRBD2 (6 bases). CDR3 length equals 14 residues. Germline V gene lookup returns CDR1 LGHNA and CDR2 YSLEER. Trimming pared 6 bases from V and 0 bases from J, leaving 12 bases between.

This clone was observed a few times. This chain uses TRBV27 with TRBJ1-2; the D gene is possibly TRBD1 (5 bases). Trimming stripped 5 bases from V and 1 base from J, with 14 bases between. CDR1 and CDR2 from the germline V gene are MNHEY and SMNVEV (reference sequence). The CDR3 totals 15 residues. Here the CDR3 reads CASSPIPDSNYGYTF. CDR3 DNA: TGTGCCAGCAGTCCAATCCCCGACAGTAACTATGGCTACACCTTC.

This chain uses TRBV4-1 with TRBJ2-7, with 7 bases fitting TRBD2. V shed 0 bases and J 4 bases; nucleotides not matched to a gene: 6. CDR1 MGHRA and CDR2 YSYEKL come from the germline V gene. The CDR3 spans 15 residues. The CDR3 nucleotides are TGCGCCAGCAGCCAAGATGTGGGAGGGCCGTACGAGCAGTACTTC. Its protein product is CASSQDVGGPYEQYF.

V is TRBV27 and J is TRBJ2-7, with TRBD2 identical over 7 bases. This CDR3 comprises 16 residues. Germline V gene data show CDR1 as MNHEY and CDR2 as SMNVEV (reference sequence). With 4 bases clipped from V and 11 bases from J, the junction kept 20 bases outside the gene matches. The CDR3 nucleotides are TGTGCCAGCAGTTCAGGAAGTGGGACTACCCTCTCAAGGAAGTACTTC. Amino acids: CASSSGSGTTLSRKYF.

This rearrangement joins TRBV7-6 to TRBJ1-1; a possible D gene is TRBD1 (6 bases). The CDR3 spans 15 residues. The ends were cut back, 1 base at V and 1 base at J, with 10 bases in the middle. CDR1 SGHVS and CDR2 FNYEAQ come from the germline V gene. The CDR3 DNA reads TGTGCCAGCAGCTTAGATGGACAGAGGAACACTGAAGCTTTCTTT. Its protein is CASSLDGQRNTEAFF.

This clone has ten or more counts. The rearrangement uses TRBV7-9 and TRBJ2-7; 7 bases align to TRBD1. CDR3 size: 14 residues. Trimming cost V 5 bases and J 2 bases; bases outside gene matches: 6. CDR1 and CDR2 (germline): SEHNR, FQNEAQ (reference sequence). CDR3 in amino acids: CASSHGQEPYEQYF. DNA of the CDR3: TGTGCCAGCAGCCACGGACAGGAACCCTACGAGCAGTACTTC.

This sequence joins TRBV9 and TRBJ2-7; D possibly corresponds to TRBD1 (5 bases). Per germline, CDR1 SGDLS and CDR2 YYNGEE. Trimming removed 0 bases from V and 4 bases from J, with 11 bases in between. The CDR3 is 14 amino acids. The CDR3 loop is CASSVGQIPYEQYF. CDR3 DNA sequence: TGTGCCAGCAGCGTAGGACAGATTCCGTACGAGCAGTACTTC.